The T cell receptor (beta chain) described here comes from a study of cytomegalovirus exposure and HLA in healthy donors. PCR employed 60 Vbeta and 13 Jbeta primers. Profiling relied on immunoSEQ multiplex PCR, and the TCRdb table lists in-frame clones only, not all of them. This table holds roughly 190,000 clones, roughly 74% found once. Overall study findings and caveats: Donors belonging to an Asian-associated ancestry cluster reportedly showed fewer N-insertions in productive TCRs than the approximately 670-donor mean, according to what a later analysis found. Some V segments could not be told apart, so they were left out, TRBV6-2 and TRBV6-3 among them.

This clone has more than one count but fewer than ten. The antigen is not known. The CDR3 spans 14 residues. V gave up 6 bases and J gave up 7 bases, with 15 bases separating them. The V gene's germline CDR1 is SGHAT and CDR2 FQNNGV. The rearrangement joins TRBV11-2 to TRBJ1-4, with D possibly being TRBD1 (5 bases). The sequencing input was PBMCs. The TCR originated in a female donor in good health and CMV-seronegative. The CDR3 sequence: CASRTRGLGEKLFF. The CDR3 region has the DNA TGTGCCAGCAGGACTAGGGGTCTCGGTGAAAAACTGTTTTTT.